This TCR beta chain stems from a study of T cell changes during pregnancy in multiple sclerosis. The method was immunoSEQ multiplex PCR; TCRdb's version includes in-frame clones alone and lacks a portion of them. This table holds about 46,000 clones, 90% to 95% found once. CDR1 is LGHNA, CDR2 YSLEER, per germline. Deletions cut 0 bases from V and 1 base from J, with 7 bases between. The CDR3 covers 15 residues. The TCR comes from a female donor with multiple sclerosis, enrolled in a pregnancy study. The specimen was CD8+ T cells from peripheral blood mononuclear cells, collected in the first trimester of pregnancy. The chain combines TRBV4-3 with TRBJ1-3, with D perhaps matching TRBD1 (5 bases). The CDR3 bases are TGCGCCAGCAGCCAAGACGACAGTTCTGGAAACACCATATATTTT. Translated: CASSQDDSSGNTIYF.